The 20 T cell receptor beta chains given below trace back to one sample, sequenced in a study of beta chain features in type 1 diabetes. Expressed TCRB transcripts were sequenced because the entire RNA isolate underwent reverse transcription. Method: immunoSEQ multiplex PCR; TCRdb's copy keeps in-frame clones and lacks some. The repertoire consists of around 160,000 clones, with under 60% occurring once and the leading ten covering 0.4% to 0.5%. Sequenced: Tregs from blood. The receptors come from a man younger than 35 in good health.

This clone was found a few times. The rearrangement joins TRBV6-5 to TRBJ2-7, with D perhaps TRBD2 (5 bases). The germline V and J ends were trimmed by 0 bases and 5 bases, with 14 bases remaining between them. Per germline, CDR1 MNHEY and CDR2 SVGAGI. CDR3 length equals 15 residues. The CDR3: CASSYSGRLDHEQYF. The DNA for the CDR3 is TGTGCCAGCAGTTACTCGGGGAGATTGGACCACGAGCAGTACTTC.

The CDR3 sequence: CASSRSSTATYEQYF. The CDR3, as DNA: TGTGCCAGCAGCCGAAGCTCGACAGCTACCTACGAGCAGTACTTC. The V and J genes are TRBV6-5 and TRBJ2-7; D may be TRBD1 (5 bases). Trimming stripped 6 bases from V and 2 bases from J, with 17 bases between. Germline lookup yields CDR1 MNHEY and CDR2 SVGAGI. The CDR3 length is 15 residues.

The J gene is TRBJ1-1, the V gene TRBV30; TRBD1 might be the D (6 bases). V was shortened by 7 bases and J by 5 bases, with 26 bases between the two germline ends. This CDR3 comprises 16 residues. Germline CDR1 is GTSNPN and CDR2 is SVGIG (reference sequence). In DNA form, the CDR3 reads TGTGCCTTGAAAGTTCGGCCCGGGGGGCTTCGGACTGAAGCTTTCTTT. It codes for CALKVRPGGLRTEAFF.

V gene TRBV28 combines with J gene TRBJ2-7, with D perhaps matching TRBD2 (6 bases). Per germline, CDR1 MDHEN and CDR2 SYDVKM. The V gene lost 3 bases and the J gene lost 2 bases, with 11 bases spanning the gap. The CDR3 loop spans 14 amino acids. The CDR3, as DNA: TGTGCCAGCAGTTTTGGCGGGGTCCCCTACGAGCAGTACTTC. Translated: CASSFGGVPYEQYF.

This clone was seen more than once but under ten times. V usage is TRBV11-2 and J usage is TRBJ2-2, with a possible D match to TRBD1 (5 bases). CDR1 and CDR2 (germline): SGHAT, FQNNGV. This CDR3 has 17 residues. Trimming pared 5 bases from V and 2 bases from J, leaving 18 bases between. Here the CDR3 reads CASSLTIDSSNTGELFF. The DNA for the CDR3 is TGTGCCAGCAGCCTAACCATCGACAGCAGCAACACCGGGGAGCTGTTTTTT.

The rearrangement joins TRBV19 to TRBJ1-1; 7 bases match TRBD1. CDR1 is LNHDA, CDR2 SQIVND, per germline (reference sequence). The V segment lost 5 bases and the J segment 7 bases; nucleotides outside the gene matches: 4. This CDR3 is built from 12 residues. In DNA form, the CDR3 reads TGTGCCAGTAGTCGACAGGGAGTTGAAGCTTTCTTT. Its translation is CASSRQGVEAFF.

This clone was detected only a few times. The chain is built from TRBV7-2 and TRBJ2-1, with 9 bases aligning to TRBD2. Germline CDR1 is SGHTA and CDR2 is FQGNSA. The CDR3 runs 15 residues. V trimming: 5 bases; J trimming: 3 bases; junction bases outside the gene matches: 5. DNA for the CDR3: TGTGCCAGCAGCCTTCTAGCGGGATTCTACAATGAGCAGTTCTTC. Translating gives CASSLLAGFYNEQFF.

This clone was detected a few times. CDR3 amino acids: CASSLVPLNTDTQYF. CDR3 coding DNA: TGTGCCAGCAGCTTAGTTCCCCTAAACACAGATACGCAGTATTTT. The chain carries TRBV7-2 and TRBJ2-3; D is undetermined. The CDR3 totals 15 residues. The V end lost 1 base, the J end lost 2 bases, and 10 bases lay between the germline ends. The germline V gene has CDR1 SGHTA and CDR2 FQGNSA.

This clone appeared a few times. The gene calls are TRBV9 and TRBJ1-2, with 8 bases identical to TRBD1. The V gene's germline CDR1 is SGDLS and CDR2 YYNGEE. Trimming removed 7 bases from V and 6 bases from J; junction bases left unmatched: 8. The CDR3 is made up of 13 amino acids. CDR3 protein: CASHGQGRDGYTF. CDR3 bases: TGTGCCAGCCACGGACAGGGAAGGGATGGCTACACCTTC.

V gene TRBV7-9 combines with J gene TRBJ1-6; D may be TRBD1 (6 bases). The CDR3 consists of 17 residues. V lost 0 bases to trimming and J lost 10 bases, with 19 bases between them. Germline assignment: CDR1 SEHNR and CDR2 FQNEAQ (reference sequence). The CDR3 sequence is CASSLARETFGGSPLHF. DNA of the CDR3: TGTGCCAGCAGCTTAGCGCGGGAGACTTTCGGGGGCTCACCCCTCCACTTT. Full variable domain (rest looked up from reference TRBV7-9 and TRBJ1-6): DTGVSQNPRHKITKRGQNVTFRCDPISEHNRLYWYRQTLGQGPEFLTYFQNEAQLEKSRLLSDRFSAERPKGSFSTLEIQRTEQGDSAMYLCASSLARETFGGSPLHFGNGTRLTVT.

The J gene is TRBJ2-3, the V gene TRBV7-9; D unresolved. This CDR3 spans 13 amino acids. CDR1 and CDR2 (germline): SEHNR, FQNEAQ (reference sequence). Trimming shortened V by 4 bases and J by 0 bases, and 5 bases separated the two germline ends. This CDR3 is CASSSSSTDTQYF. The CDR3 bases are TGTGCCAGCAGCTCCTCTAGCACAGATACGCAGTATTTT.

This clone has a handful of counts. This chain uses TRBV9 with TRBJ2-1; D not resolved. The CDR3 extends over 16 amino acids. Germline V CDR1 and CDR2: SGDLS, YYNGEE. V shed 5 bases and J shed 2 bases, with 17 bases lying between them. The CDR3: CASSRSSHTTYNEQFF. The CDR3 coding sequence is TGTGCCAGCAGTCGTAGCTCGCATACAACCTACAATGAGCAGTTCTTC.

This clone appeared a few times. As DNA, the CDR3 is TGTGCCAGCTCACCTGTTCGGGGACAGGGTAACAATGAGCAGTTCTTC. It yields the protein CASSPVRGQGNNEQFF. The chain recombines TRBV18 with TRBJ2-1; 9 bases are shared with TRBD1. Germline trimming cut 3 bases from V and 5 bases from J; bases unmatched to any gene: 8. This CDR3 is built from 16 residues. Looked up from germline, CDR1 is KGHSH and CDR2 is LQKENI.

This clone has a handful of counts. J is TRBJ2-7 and V is TRBV18; TRBD1 matches at 10 bases. In germline, CDR1 is KGHSH, CDR2 LQKENI. V lost 3 bases, J lost 2 bases, and 4 bases stayed unmatched. The CDR3 loop spans 15 amino acids. CDR3 loop: CASSPGQGVTYEQYF. CDR3 in DNA: TGTGCCAGCTCACCTGGACAGGGGGTAACCTACGAGCAGTACTTC.

The rearrangement links TRBV12-5 to TRBJ2-7; 9 nucleotides line up with TRBD2. CDR3 length equals 16 residues. J was trimmed by 7 bases and V by 4 bases; bases with no gene match: 14. In germline, CDR1 is LGHNT, CDR2 FRNRAP. The DNA for the CDR3 is TGTGCTAGTGGTTCCTTCACTATAGCGGGAGTAGGAGAGCAGTACTTC. It specifies CASGSFTIAGVGEQYF.

The rearrangement uses TRBV7-2 and TRBJ2-7, with D perhaps matching TRBD1 (6 bases). This CDR3 region has 15 residues. Germline values: CDR1 SGHTA, CDR2 FQGNSA. Trimming removed 3 bases at V and 7 bases at J, with 19 bases between. The CDR3 spells CASSLLPASRGEQYF. The CDR3, as DNA: TGTGCCAGCAGCTTGCTCCCTGCCTCTAGGGGGGAGCAGTACTTC.

The genes are TRBV10-3 and TRBJ2-5, with TRBD1 matching over 7 bases. There are 13 residues in the CDR3. The germline gives CDR1 ENHRY, CDR2 SYGVKD. V was clipped by 6 bases and J by 1 base; unmatched bases: 2. The CDR3 sequence is CAIRGTAQETQYF. As DNA, the CDR3 is TGTGCCATCAGAGGGACAGCCCAAGAGACCCAGTACTTC.

This clone was detected a few times. V is TRBV4-3 and J is TRBJ2-1, with D perhaps TRBD2 (6 bases). The CDR3 consists of 12 residues. Trimming pared 5 bases from V and 8 bases from J, leaving 10 bases between. Germline lookup yields CDR1 LGHNA and CDR2 YSLEER. The CDR3 DNA follows: TGCGCCAGCAGCTCCTGGGGGGATGAGCAGTTCTTC. It yields the protein CASSSWGDEQFF.

The chain uses TRBV19 and TRBJ2-3; 12 nucleotides agree with TRBD2. The V gene's germline CDR1 is LNHDA and CDR2 SQIVND (reference sequence). Germline trimming cut 4 bases from V and 4 bases from J; bases unmatched to any gene: 6. This CDR3 spans 16 amino acids. CDR3 DNA sequence: TGTGCCAGTAGTAACGGACTAGCGGGGACGCCAGATACGCAGTATTTT. Translating gives CASSNGLAGTPDTQYF. Drawing the rest from reference TRBV19 and TRBJ2-3, the complete variable domain is DGGITQSPKYLFRKEGQNVTLSCEQNLNHDAMYWYRQDPGQGLRLIYYSQIVNDFQKGDIAEGYSVSREKKESFPLTVTSAQKNPTAFYLCASSNGLAGTPDTQYFGPGTRLTVL.

This clone was seen only a few times. The J gene is TRBJ2-1, the V gene TRBV7-9; D remains unclear. CDR3 size: 11 residues. Deletions cut 3 bases from V and 10 bases from J, with 7 bases between. Germline V gives CDR1 SEHNR, CDR2 FQNEAQ (reference sequence). The CDR3, as DNA: TGTGCCAGCAGCTTGTCTGTCGAGCAGTTCTTC. This sequence encodes CASSLSVEQFF.